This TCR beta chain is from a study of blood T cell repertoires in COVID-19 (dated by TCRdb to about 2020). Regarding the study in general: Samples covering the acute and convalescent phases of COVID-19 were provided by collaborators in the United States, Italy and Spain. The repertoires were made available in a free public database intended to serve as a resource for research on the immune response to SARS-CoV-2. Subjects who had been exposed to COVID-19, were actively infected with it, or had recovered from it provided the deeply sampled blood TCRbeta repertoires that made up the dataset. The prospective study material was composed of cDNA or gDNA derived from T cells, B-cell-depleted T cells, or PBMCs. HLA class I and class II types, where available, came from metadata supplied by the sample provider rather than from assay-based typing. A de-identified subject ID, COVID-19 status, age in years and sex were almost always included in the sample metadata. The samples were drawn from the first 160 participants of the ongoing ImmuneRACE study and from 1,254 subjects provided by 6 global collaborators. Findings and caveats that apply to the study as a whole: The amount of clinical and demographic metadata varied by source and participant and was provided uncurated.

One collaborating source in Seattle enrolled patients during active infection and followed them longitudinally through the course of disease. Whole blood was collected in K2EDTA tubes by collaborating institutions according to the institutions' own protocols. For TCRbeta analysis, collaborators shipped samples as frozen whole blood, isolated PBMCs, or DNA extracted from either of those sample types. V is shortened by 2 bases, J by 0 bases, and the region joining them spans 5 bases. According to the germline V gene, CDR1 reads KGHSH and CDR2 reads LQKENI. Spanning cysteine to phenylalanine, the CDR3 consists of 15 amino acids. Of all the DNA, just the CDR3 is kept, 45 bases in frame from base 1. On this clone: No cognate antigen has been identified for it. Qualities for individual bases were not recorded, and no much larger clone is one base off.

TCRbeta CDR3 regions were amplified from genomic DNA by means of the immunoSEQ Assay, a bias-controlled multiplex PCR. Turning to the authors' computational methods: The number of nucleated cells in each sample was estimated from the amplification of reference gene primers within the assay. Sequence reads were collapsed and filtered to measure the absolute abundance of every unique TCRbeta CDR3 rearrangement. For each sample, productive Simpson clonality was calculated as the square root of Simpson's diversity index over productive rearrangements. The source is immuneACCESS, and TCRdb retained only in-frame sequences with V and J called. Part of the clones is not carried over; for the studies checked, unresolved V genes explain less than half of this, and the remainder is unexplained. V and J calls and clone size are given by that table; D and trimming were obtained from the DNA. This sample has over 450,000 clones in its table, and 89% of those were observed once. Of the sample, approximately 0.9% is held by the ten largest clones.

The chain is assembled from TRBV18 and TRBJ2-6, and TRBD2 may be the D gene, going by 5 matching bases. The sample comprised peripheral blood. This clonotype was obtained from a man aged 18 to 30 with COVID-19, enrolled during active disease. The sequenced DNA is TGTGCCAGCTCACCAGGGAGCTCTGGGGCCAACGTCCTGACTTTC. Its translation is CASSPGSSGANVLTF.